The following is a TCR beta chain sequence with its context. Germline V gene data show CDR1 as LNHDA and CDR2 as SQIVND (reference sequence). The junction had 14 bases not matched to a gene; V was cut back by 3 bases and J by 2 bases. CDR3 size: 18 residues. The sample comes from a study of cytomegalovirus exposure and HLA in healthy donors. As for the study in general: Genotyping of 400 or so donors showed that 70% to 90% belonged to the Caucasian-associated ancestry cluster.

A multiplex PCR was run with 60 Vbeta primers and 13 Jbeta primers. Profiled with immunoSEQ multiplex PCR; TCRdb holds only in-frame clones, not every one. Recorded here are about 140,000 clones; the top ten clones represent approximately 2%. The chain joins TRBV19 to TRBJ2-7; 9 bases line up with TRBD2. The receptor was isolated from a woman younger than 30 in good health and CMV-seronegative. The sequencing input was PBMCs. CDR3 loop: CASSMGSDPAGGPYEQYF. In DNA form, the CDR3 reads TGTGCCAGTAGTATGGGTTCCGACCCCGCGGGAGGGCCCTACGAGCAGTACTTC.